One sample yielded the 18 T cell receptor beta chains listed below, sequenced in a study of blood T cell repertoires in COVID-19. Sequencing was performed with immunoSEQ multiplex PCR; in TCRdb, only in-frame clones are kept and a portion is missing. The repertoire holds about 190,000 clones, with 86% as singletons. The specimen was PBMCs or T cells enriched from blood (not recorded which). The source of these receptors is a woman in her 30s who had recovered from COVID-19.

The V gene is TRBV18, the J gene TRBJ2-7; the match to TRBD2 covers 8 bases. Losses at the gene ends were 8 bases for V and 4 bases for J; bases not matched to a gene: 7. Germline-derived CDR1 and CDR2 are KGHSH and LQKENI. The CDR3 has 13 amino acids. CDR3 in amino acids: CASRAGALYEQYF. The CDR3 coding sequence is TGTGCCAGCAGAGCGGGGGCCCTATACGAGCAGTACTTC. The entire variable domain, with the rest obtained from reference TRBV18 and TRBJ2-7, is as follows: NAGVMQNPRHLVRRRGQEARLRCSPMKGHSHVYWYRQLPEEGLKFMVYLQKENIIDESGMPKERFSAEFPKEGPSILRIQQVVRGDSAAYFCASRAGALYEQYFGPGTRLTVT.

The chain combines TRBV5-5 with TRBJ2-5, with a tentative D call TRBD2 (5 bases). V dropped 1 base and J dropped 1 base, with 23 bases sitting between them. The germline V gene has CDR1 SGHKS and CDR2 YYEKEE (reference sequence). This CDR3 has 19 amino acids. The CDR3 loop reads CASSLQGMGSSGRQETQYF. The CDR3 DNA is TGTGCCAGCAGCTTGCAAGGGATGGGTTCGAGCGGCCGCCAAGAGACCCAGTACTTC.

The chain combines TRBV4-1 with TRBJ1-2, with 7 bases lining up with TRBD1. V lost 0 bases and J lost 0; bases outside the gene matches: 10. CDR3 size: 18 residues. Germline V gene sequence: CDR1 MGHRA, CDR2 YSYEKL. CDR3 in DNA: TGCGCCAGCAGCCAAGATCTGTTACGTGGGACAGCTAACTATGGCTACACCTTC. Its protein is CASSQDLLRGTANYGYTF.

This sequence joins TRBV18 and TRBJ1-2; 11 bases match TRBD1. Germline trimming cut 3 bases from V and 8 bases from J; bases unmatched to any gene: 8. The CDR3 extends over 15 amino acids. Looked up from germline, CDR1 is KGHSH and CDR2 is LQKENI. The CDR3 protein is CASSPTDRGLNGYTF. CDR3 nucleotide sequence: TGTGCCAGCTCACCCACGGACAGGGGGCTGAACGGCTACACCTTC.

The chain couples TRBV4-1 to TRBJ2-3; 9 positions match TRBD2. Germline loops: CDR1 MGHRA, CDR2 YSYEKL. Trimming cost V 3 bases and J 0 bases; bases outside gene matches: 10. The length of the CDR3 is 18 residues. CDR3 residues: CASSQAGLADSSTDTQYF. DNA of the CDR3: TGCGCCAGCAGCCAGGCGGGACTAGCAGATTCGAGCACAGATACGCAGTATTTT.

The chain recombines TRBV5-1 with TRBJ1-1, with TRBD1 matching 12 bases. There are 15 residues in the CDR3. The junction had 7 bases not matched to a gene; V was cut back by 4 bases and J by 6 bases. Germline V gene lookup returns CDR1 SGHRS and CDR2 YFSETQ. The DNA for the CDR3 is TGCGCCAGCAGCGGCGGGACAGGGGGCTGGTCTGAAGCTTTCTTT. Protein: CASSGGTGGWSEAFF.

The chain couples TRBV2 to TRBJ2-4; 9 bases fit TRBD1. Trimming cost V 6 bases and J 0 bases; bases outside gene matches: 3. This CDR3 spans 15 amino acids. Germline values: CDR1 SNHLY, CDR2 FYNNEI. The CDR3 bases are TGTGCCAGCAGGGGACAGGGACTAGCCAAAAACATTCAGTACTTC. The encoded protein is CASRGQGLAKNIQYF.

The CDR3 bases are TGCGCCAGCAGCTTGGAAAGGGGGTACAATGAGCAGTTCTTC. Translating it yields CASSLERGYNEQFF. J is TRBJ2-1 and V is TRBV5-1; weak D call: TRBD1 (6 bases). The CDR3 is 14 amino acids. The V end lost 0 bases, the J end lost 4 bases, and 8 bases lay between the germline ends. The germline V gene has CDR1 SGHRS and CDR2 YFSETQ.

This chain uses TRBV27 with TRBJ2-3; the match to TRBD2 covers 8 bases. The junction had 10 bases not matched to a gene; V was cut back by 7 bases and J by 4 bases. From germline, CDR1 is MNHEY and CDR2 SMNVEV (reference sequence). The CDR3 spans 15 residues. The CDR3 nucleotides are TGTGCCAGCACCAGGACTAGCACTGGGGCAGATACGCAGTATTTT. It encodes CASTRTSTGADTQYF.

The chain recombines TRBV19 with TRBJ1-1; the D is unclear. The CDR3 is 15 amino acids. The V gene's germline CDR1 is LNHDA and CDR2 SQIVND (reference sequence). Deletions cut 4 bases from V and 5 bases from J, with 17 bases between. This chain's CDR3 is CASSKFRKAGTEAFF. The DNA for the CDR3 is TGTGCCAGTAGTAAATTTAGGAAAGCGGGGACTGAAGCTTTCTTT.

The genes are TRBV14 and TRBJ2-6; 11 bases match TRBD2. The CDR3 sequence is 19 residues long. V shed 1 base and J 0 bases; nucleotides not matched to a gene: 5. Germline-derived CDR1 and CDR2 are SGHDN and FVKESK. CDR3 residues: CASSQARTSGGSGANVLTF. CDR3 sequence (DNA): TGTGCCAGCAGCCAAGCGAGAACTAGCGGGGGCTCTGGGGCCAACGTCCTGACTTTC.

The chain has TRBV6-1 and TRBJ1-3; 8 positions agree with TRBD1. The CDR3 contains 16 residues. V shed 3 bases and J 0 bases; nucleotides not matched to a gene: 4. The germline gives CDR1 MNHNS, CDR2 SASEGT. CDR3 region: CASSETGVSSGNTIYF. The CDR3 DNA is TGTGCCAGCAGTGAGACAGGGGTCAGCTCTGGAAACACCATATATTTT.

The gene calls are TRBV5-1 and TRBJ2-3; D is undetermined. This CDR3 has 13 residues. With 3 bases removed from V and 5 bases from J, the gap between germline ends came to 10 bases. Germline values: CDR1 SGHRS, CDR2 YFSETQ. CDR3 in DNA: TGCGCCAGCAGCTCGCTTCTCAGAGATACGCAGTATTTT. Residues: CASSSLLRDTQYF.

This clone was detected only a few times. J is TRBJ2-2 and V is TRBV7-2; the match to TRBD2 covers 9 bases. This CDR3 is built from 18 residues. The germline V gene encodes CDR1 SGHTA and CDR2 FQGNSA. V was clipped by 2 bases and J by 7 bases; unmatched bases: 14. This chain's CDR3 is CASSLRVRLAGSVGELFF. CDR3 sequence (DNA): TGTGCCAGCAGCTTAAGGGTGAGGCTAGCGGGAAGTGTCGGGGAGCTGTTTTTT.

The chain couples TRBV28 to TRBJ2-7, with 8 bases that match TRBD2. Germline V CDR1 and CDR2: MDHEN, SYDVKM. The CDR3 has 15 amino acids. Trimming at V came to 5 bases and at J to 0 bases, leaving 6 bases not matched to a gene. The CDR3: CASSPFAGGSYEQYF. The CDR3 bases are TGTGCCAGCAGTCCGTTTGCGGGGGGCTCCTACGAGCAGTACTTC.

The chain combines TRBV2 with TRBJ1-4, with 9 positions matching TRBD1. J gave up 5 bases and V 1 base, and 2 bases lay outside the gene matches. CDR3 size: 15 residues. Germline CDR1 is SNHLY and CDR2 is FYNNEI. The CDR3 nucleotides read TGTGCCAGCAGTGAAGGGGGGACAGGGAATGAAAAACTGTTTTTT. This translates into CASSEGGTGNEKLFF.

The chain has TRBV19 and TRBJ2-7; D might be TRBD1 (5 bases). V was pared by 1 base and J by 3 bases, with 10 bases between. Germline CDR1 is LNHDA and CDR2 is SQIVND (reference sequence). The CDR3 runs 14 residues. CDR3 DNA sequence: TGTGCCAGTAGTATAGGCAGGGTGGGCTACGAGCAGTACTTC. Its protein product is CASSIGRVGYEQYF.

This chain uses TRBV19 with TRBJ1-1; D gene unclear. Germline values: CDR1 LNHDA, CDR2 SQIVND (reference sequence). This CDR3 has 14 residues. The V end was cut by 5 bases, the J end by 1 base, with 11 bases between. The CDR3 DNA reads TGTGCCAGTAGTCCCCTACTACGGAACACTGAAGCTTTCTTT. Translating gives CASSPLLRNTEAFF.